This T cell receptor beta chain derives from a study of response to subunit inactivated influenza vaccine. Study results and caveats: There was a suggestion from the authors that each seasonal influenza vaccination recruits few new T cells.

Remarks on this clonotype: Its matching antigen is unknown.

TCRdb re-derived calls from the RT-PCR reads in MiXCR, one entry per CDR3 protein. The table has about 570,000 distinct CDR3 sequences, over 9.5% seen once. Trimming took 2 bases from V and 5 from J; bases not matched to a gene: 5. The CDR3 extends over 16 amino acids. The germline V gene has CDR1 SGHRS and CDR2 YFSETQ. The chain combines TRBV5-1 with TRBJ2-5; TRBD2 aligns across 14 bases. The sequence was collected from a man between 50 and 59 years old who received an inactivated influenza vaccine. This sample comprised PBMCs from blood, obtained on the day of vaccination. The CDR3 region has the DNA TGCGCCAGCAGCTTAGGGACTAGCGGGAGTTTGGAGACCCAGTACTTC. Encoded protein: CASSLGTSGSLETQYF. Filled out from reference TRBV5-1 and TRBJ2-5, the complete variable domain reads KAGVTQTPRYLIKTRGQQVTLSCSPISGHRSVSWYQQTPGQGLQFLFEYFSETQRNKGNFPGRFSGRQFSNSRSEMNVSTLELGDSALYLCASSLGTSGSLETQYFGPGTRLLVL.